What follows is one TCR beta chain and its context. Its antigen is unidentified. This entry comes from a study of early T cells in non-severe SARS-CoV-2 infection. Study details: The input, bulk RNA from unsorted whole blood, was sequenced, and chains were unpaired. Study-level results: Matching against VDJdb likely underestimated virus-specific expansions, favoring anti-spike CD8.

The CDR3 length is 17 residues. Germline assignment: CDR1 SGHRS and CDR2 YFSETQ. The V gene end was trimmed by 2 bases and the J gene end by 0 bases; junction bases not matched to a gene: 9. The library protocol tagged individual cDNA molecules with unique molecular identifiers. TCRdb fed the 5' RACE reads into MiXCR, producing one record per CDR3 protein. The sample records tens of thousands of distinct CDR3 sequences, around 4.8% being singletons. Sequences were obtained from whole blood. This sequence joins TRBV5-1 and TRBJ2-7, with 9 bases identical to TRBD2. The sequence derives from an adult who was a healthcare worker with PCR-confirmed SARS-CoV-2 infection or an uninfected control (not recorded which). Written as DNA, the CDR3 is TGCGCCAGCAGCTTCAACCCTAGCGGGATCCTCTCCTACGAGCAGTACTTC. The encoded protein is CASSFNPSGILSYEQYF.